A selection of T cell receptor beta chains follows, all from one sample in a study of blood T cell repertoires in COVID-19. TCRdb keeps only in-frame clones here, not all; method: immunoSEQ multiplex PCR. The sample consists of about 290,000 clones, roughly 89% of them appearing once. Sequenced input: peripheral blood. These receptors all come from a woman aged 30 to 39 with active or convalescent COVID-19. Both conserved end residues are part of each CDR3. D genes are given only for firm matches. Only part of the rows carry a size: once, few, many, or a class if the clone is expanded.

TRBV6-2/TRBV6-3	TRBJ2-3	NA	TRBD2	TGTGCCAGCAGTTACGCCTCCCTAGCGGGGGGACGCACAGATACGCAGTATTTT	CASSYASLAGGRTDTQYF
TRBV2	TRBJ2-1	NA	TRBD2	TGTGCCAGCAGTCCACCCCTTCTAGCGGGGGGGCTCGGGGAGCAGTTCTTC	CASSPPLLAGGLGEQFF
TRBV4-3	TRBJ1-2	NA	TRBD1	TGCGCCAGCAGCCAAGTTGGCGTTTGGACAGGTGGGGGCTACACCTTC	CASSQVGVWTGGGYTF
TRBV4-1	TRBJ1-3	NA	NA	TGCGCCAGCAGCCAAGATGGTAGAGGCGGCTCTGGAAACACCATATATTTT	CASSQDGRGGSGNTIYF
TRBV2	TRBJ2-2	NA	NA	TGTGCCAGCAGTGAAGCTACCGAGGACTACCGCGGCCACACCGGGGAGCTGTTTTTT	CASSEATEDYRGHTGELFF
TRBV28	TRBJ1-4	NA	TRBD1	TGTGCCAGCAGTCAAACCGGGACAGGGTTACGGGAAAAACTGTTTTTT	CASSQTGTGLREKLFF
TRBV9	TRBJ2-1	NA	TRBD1	TGTGCCAGCAGCCCGCACAGGGGCCCCTACAATGAGCAGTTCTTC	CASSPHRGPYNEQFF
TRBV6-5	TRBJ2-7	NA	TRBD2	TGTGCCAGCGTAGCGGGGGGGACTATCTACGAGCAGTACTTC	CASVAGGTIYEQYF
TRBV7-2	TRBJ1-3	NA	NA	TGTGCGACTACGTTGGCTACTGGCTCTGGAAACACCATATATTTT	CATTLATGSGNTIYF
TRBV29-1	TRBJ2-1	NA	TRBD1	TGCAGCGTCGCCGGGACAGGGGCCTACAATGAGCAGTTCTTC	CSVAGTGAYNEQFF
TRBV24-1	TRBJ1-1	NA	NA	TGTGCCACCAGTGTTGGAGGGTCCGGAACTGAAGCTTTCTTT	CATSVGGSGTEAFF
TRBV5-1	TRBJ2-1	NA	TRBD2	TGCGCCAGCAGCTTGAGAGAAGCGGGGGGGCTTACTGAGCAGTTCTTC	CASSLREAGGLTEQFF
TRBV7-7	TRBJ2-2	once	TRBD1	TGTGCTAGCAGCCCAGGACAGGACGTCGGGGAGCTGTTTTTT	CASSPGQDVGELFF
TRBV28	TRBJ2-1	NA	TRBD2	TGTGCCAGCAGTTTCGGGGGACTAGCGGGCGGGGTGATGTTCTTC	CASSFGGLAGGVMFF
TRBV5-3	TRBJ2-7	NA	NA	TGTGCCAGAAGCTCCTTCCGACCCTCCTGTAGGAGCGAGCAGTACTTC	CARSSFRPSCRSEQYF
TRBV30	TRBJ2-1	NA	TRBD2	TGTGCCTCGATCCGGGCTAGCGGGATATACAATGAGCAGTTCTTC	CASIRASGIYNEQFF
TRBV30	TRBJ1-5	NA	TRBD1	TGTGCCTGGAGAGCGCCAGGGGACAGTCAGCCCCAGCATTTT	CAWRAPGDSQPQHF
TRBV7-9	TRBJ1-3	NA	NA	TGTGCCAGCAATCACAGGGCCGGCTCTGGAAACACCATATATTTT	CASNHRAGSGNTIYF
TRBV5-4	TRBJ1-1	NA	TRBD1	TGTGCCAGCAGCTTGCCCGGGACAGGGAGCACTGAAGCTTTCTTT	CASSLPGTGSTEAFF
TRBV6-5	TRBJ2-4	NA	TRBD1	TGTGCCAGCAGACCCCAGGGGGCAGACATTCAGTACTTC	CASRPQGADIQYF
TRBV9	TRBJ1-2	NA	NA	TGTGCCAGCAACTCAGGAAACTATGGCTACACCTTC	CASNSGNYGYTF
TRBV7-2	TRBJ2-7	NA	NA	TGTGCCAGCAGCTCGAATCGGGGGGCTGACGAGCAGTACTTC	CASSSNRGADEQYF
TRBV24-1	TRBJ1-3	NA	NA	TGTGCCACCTCCGCCTTCAAACGACAGGCCAGGGAAAACACCATATATTTT	CATSAFKRQARENTIYF
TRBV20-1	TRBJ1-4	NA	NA	TGCAGTGCCTCGGGGGGAGAAAAACTGTTTTTT	CSASGGEKLFF
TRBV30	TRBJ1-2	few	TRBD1	TGTGCCTGGGCGGGACAGTCTTACTATGGCTACACCTTC	CAWAGQSYYGYTF
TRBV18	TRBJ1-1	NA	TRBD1	TGTGCCAGCTCACTCCTCGCACAGGGGTTGAACACTGAAGCTTTCTTT	CASSLLAQGLNTEAFF
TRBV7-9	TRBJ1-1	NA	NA	TGTGCCAGCAGCCGAAACGGAGTGAACACTGAAGCTTTCTTT	CASSRNGVNTEAFF
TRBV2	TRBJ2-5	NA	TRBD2	TGTGCCAGCAGTGAGTTAGCGGGGGTCCAAGAGACCCAGTACTTC	CASSELAGVQETQYF
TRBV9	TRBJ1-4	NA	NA	TGTGCCAGCAGCGAAGCGGGACCAAATGAAAAACTGTTTTTT	CASSEAGPNEKLFF
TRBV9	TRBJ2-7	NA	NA	TGTGCCAGCAGCCTTTCCCCGAGGGGGGGCCTCGAGCAGTACTTC	CASSLSPRGGLEQYF
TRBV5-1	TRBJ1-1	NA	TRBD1	TGCGCCAGCAGCCCGGTGACAGGGGCCACTGAAGCTTTCTTT	CASSPVTGATEAFF
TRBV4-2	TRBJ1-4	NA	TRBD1	TGTGCCAGCAGGGAACAGGGGAGAGGCGAAAAACTGTTTTTT	CASREQGRGEKLFF
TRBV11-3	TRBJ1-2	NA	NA	TGTGCCAGCAGCTTGGGGAGAGTAGGGGGATGGGGTGGCTACACCTTC	CASSLGRVGGWGGYTF
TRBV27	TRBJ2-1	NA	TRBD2	TGTGCCAGCAGCACCAGCGGGGGAGTTTACAATGAGCAGTTCTTC	CASSTSGGVYNEQFF
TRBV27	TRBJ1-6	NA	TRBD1	TGTGCCAGCAGCCGGGACAGGGTGGATAATTCACCCCTCCACTTT	CASSRDRVDNSPLHF
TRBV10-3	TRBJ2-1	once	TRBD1	TGTGCCGTCTCCGGGACAGGGGATAACAATGAGCAGTTCTTC	CAVSGTGDNNEQFF
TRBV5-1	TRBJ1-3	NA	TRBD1	TGCGCCAGCAGCTTGGAGGAGACAGGGGCCTTCTCTGGAAACACCATATATTTT	CASSLEETGAFSGNTIYF
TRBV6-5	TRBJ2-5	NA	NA	TGTGCCAGCAGTTACTCGGCAGGGCAAGAGACCCAGTACTTC	CASSYSAGQETQYF
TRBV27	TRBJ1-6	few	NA	TGTGCCAGCAGCCCAGGGGTAGGGAATTCACCCCTCCACTTT	CASSPGVGNSPLHF
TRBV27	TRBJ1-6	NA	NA	TGTGCCAGCAGTTTAAGTTATCGAGGAAGCTCCTATAATTCACCCCTCCACTTT	CASSLSYRGSSYNSPLHF
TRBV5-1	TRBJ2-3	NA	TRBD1	TGCGCCAGCAGCGTAGACAGGGGGGACACAGATACGCAGTATTTT	CASSVDRGDTDTQYF
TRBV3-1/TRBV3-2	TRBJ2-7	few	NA	TGTGCCAGCAGCCGAAGTGGGCACTACGAGCAGTACTTC	CASSRSGHYEQYF
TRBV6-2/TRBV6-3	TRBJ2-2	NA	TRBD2	TGTGCCAGCAGTAGCCTAGCGGGACACACCGGGGAGCTGTTTTTT	CASSSLAGHTGELFF
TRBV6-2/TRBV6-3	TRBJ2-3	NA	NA	TGTGCCAGCAGTTACTCTCCTTCTAGCACAGATACGCAGTATTTT	CASSYSPSSTDTQYF
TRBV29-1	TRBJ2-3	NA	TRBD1	TGCAGCGTTGAAGAACCGGTGACAGGGGGCGCAGATACGCAGTATTTT	CSVEEPVTGGADTQYF
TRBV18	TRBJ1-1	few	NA	TGTGCCAGCTCACCCGCTAGCGGGATTTACACTGAAGCTTTCTTT	CASSPASGIYTEAFF